A single sample gave rise to the 21 T cell receptor beta chains below, sequenced in a study of cytomegalovirus exposure and HLA in healthy donors. The PCR employed 60 Vbeta primers together with 13 Jbeta primers. Profiling relied on immunoSEQ multiplex PCR, and the TCRdb table lists in-frame clones only, not all of them. Its table records some 70,000 clones. The sequenced sample was PBMCs. All receptors come from a middle-aged man in good health and CMV-seronegative.

The CDR3 sequence is CASTRTGGPGELFF. The CDR3 DNA is TGTGCCAGCACCCGAACAGGGGGCCCCGGGGAGCTGTTTTTT. The V call is TRBV13, the J call TRBJ2-2; TRBD1 matches 9 bases. Germline V gene data show CDR1 as PRHDT and CDR2 as FYEKMQ (reference sequence). The CDR3 is made up of 14 amino acids. V lost 7 bases to trimming and J lost 6 bases; unmatched junction nucleotides: 6.

V is TRBV9 and J is TRBJ1-2; no clear D. Trimming pared 3 bases from V and 0 bases from J, leaving 15 bases between. This CDR3 is built from 16 residues. CDR1 and CDR2 from the germline V gene are SGDLS and YYNGEE. Here the CDR3 reads CASSGSPYLANYGYTF. In nucleotides, the CDR3 is TGTGCCAGCAGCGGAAGTCCGTATCTAGCTAACTATGGCTACACCTTC.

The chain carries TRBV7-8 and TRBJ2-5; D remains unclear. Trimming shortened V by 2 bases and J by 2 bases, and 6 bases separated the two germline ends. The CDR3 extends over 13 amino acids. Germline loops: CDR1 SGHVS, CDR2 FQNEAQ. The CDR3 loop is CASSLRHQETQYF. The CDR3 DNA reads TGTGCCAGCAGCTTACGACATCAAGAGACCCAGTACTTC.

The chain links TRBV5-1 to TRBJ2-3, with D possibly TRBD2 on 6 matching bases. The CDR3 contains 16 residues. Germline lookup yields CDR1 SGHRS and CDR2 YFSETQ. V lost 4 bases, J lost 6 bases, and 21 bases lay in between. Here the CDR3 DNA reads TGCGCCAGCAGCGACTCTCGGGGGTTGTATTCCGATACGCAGTATTTT. Its translation is CASSDSRGLYSDTQYF.

This sequence joins TRBV9 and TRBJ1-6; perhaps TRBD1 as D (5 bases). Germline assignment: CDR1 SGDLS and CDR2 YYNGEE. Trimming shortened V by 4 bases and J by 8 bases, and 13 bases separated the two germline ends. The CDR3 runs 14 residues. The CDR3 nucleotides read TGTGCCAGCAGCCAAGCGGGAGGGGATTCACCCCTCCACTTT. This gives the protein CASSQAGGDSPLHF.

V usage is TRBV14 and J usage is TRBJ1-1; D gene unclear. The ends were cut back, 1 base at V and 3 bases at J, with 15 bases in the middle. The germline V gene has CDR1 SGHDN and CDR2 FVKESK. The CDR3 sequence is 16 residues long. The CDR3 DNA reads TGTGCCAGCAGCCAAGCGACGATCAGGCAGGACACTGAAGCTTTCTTT. Encoded protein: CASSQATIRQDTEAFF.

About this clone: The sample carries other DNA sequences with the same CDR3. V usage is TRBV5-1 and J usage is TRBJ2-3; maybe TRBD2 (6 bases). The CDR3 is 14 residues long. Germline V gives CDR1 SGHRS, CDR2 YFSETQ. Trimming stripped 4 bases from V and 0 bases from J, with 9 bases between. As DNA, the CDR3 is TGCGCCAGCAGCCCCGGGACTAGCACAGATACGCAGTATTTT. Amino acid sequence: CASSPGTSTDTQYF.

The chain joins TRBV19 to TRBJ1-5; 9 nucleotides match TRBD1. V shed 8 bases and J 3 bases; nucleotides not matched to a gene: 8. The CDR3 covers 15 residues. Germline V gene sequence: CDR1 LNHDA, CDR2 SQIVND (reference sequence). CDR3 DNA sequence: TGTGCCAGTTCTCGGGACAGGGAGTCCAATCAGCCCCAGCATTTT. Its translation is CASSRDRESNQPQHF. The whole variable domain, filled in from reference TRBV19 and TRBJ1-5, reads DGGITQSPKYLFRKEGQNVTLSCEQNLNHDAMYWYRQDPGQGLRLIYYSQIVNDFQKGDIAEGYSVSREKKESFPLTVTSAQKNPTAFYLCASSRDRESNQPQHFGDGTRLSIL.

This chain connects TRBV6-1 to TRBJ2-7; TRBD2 matches 12 bases. The CDR3 has 13 residues. The V and J ends lost 9 bases and 1 base, in that order; junction bases with no gene match: 1. Germline CDR1 is MNHNS and CDR2 is SASEGT. CDR3 in amino acids: CASLAGGSYEQYF. The CDR3 region has the DNA TGTGCCAGTCTAGCGGGGGGGTCCTACGAGCAGTACTTC.

The chain combines TRBV5-1 with TRBJ2-2; D is unclear. Germline assignment: CDR1 SGHRS and CDR2 YFSETQ. CDR3 length equals 14 residues. V was shortened by 3 bases and J by 4 bases, with 10 bases between the two germline ends. The chain's CDR3 is CASSSLPGTGELFF. The CDR3 bases are TGCGCCAGCAGCTCCTTGCCAGGCACCGGGGAGCTGTTTTTT. The whole variable domain, filled in from reference TRBV5-1 and TRBJ2-2, reads KAGVTQTPRYLIKTRGQQVTLSCSPISGHRSVSWYQQTPGQGLQFLFEYFSETQRNKGNFPGRFSGRQFSNSRSEMNVSTLELGDSALYLCASSSLPGTGELFFGEGSRLTVL.

A remark on this clone: The identical CDR3 is also encoded by other nucleotide sequences in the sample. The J gene is TRBJ2-1, the V gene TRBV7-2; 8 bases agree with TRBD2. Germline V gives CDR1 SGHTA, CDR2 FQGNSA. V was pared by 5 bases and J by 6 bases, with 9 bases of the junction left unmatched. The CDR3 runs to 15 residues. As DNA, the CDR3 is TGTGCCAGCAGCCCACGGGGGGGAAGATTCAATGAGCAGTTCTTC. As protein: CASSPRGGRFNEQFF.

This sequence joins TRBV9 and TRBJ1-5; possibly TRBD1 for D (5 bases). The CDR3 contains 14 residues. Trimming left V 0 bases short and J 5 bases short, with 9 bases between. Germline V gene data show CDR1 as SGDLS and CDR2 as YYNGEE. The CDR3 region is CASSVAGGDQPQHF. Here the CDR3 DNA reads TGTGCCAGCAGCGTAGCGGGGGGGGATCAGCCCCAGCATTTT. Together with reference TRBV9 and TRBJ1-5, the CDR3 gives the full variable domain: DSGVTQTPKHLITATGQRVTLRCSPRSGDLSVYWYQQSLDQGLQFLIQYYNGEERAKGNILERFSAQQFPDLHSELNLSSLELGDSALYFCASSVAGGDQPQHFGDGTRLSIL.

Here the CDR3 DNA reads TGTGCCAGCAGCTTAGGCGGTATCGGGGATACGCAGTATTTT. It yields the protein CASSLGGIGDTQYF. The chain carries TRBV7-9 and TRBJ2-3; D remains ambiguous. Germline V gene sequence: CDR1 SEHNR, CDR2 FQNEAQ (reference sequence). This CDR3 contains 14 residues. The V end lost 1 base, the J end lost 6 bases, and 11 bases lay between the germline ends.

V usage is TRBV19 and J usage is TRBJ1-2; no firm D call. Germline loops: CDR1 LNHDA, CDR2 SQIVND (reference sequence). V gave up 7 bases and J gave up 2 bases, with 11 bases separating them. The CDR3 runs 13 residues. The CDR3 DNA follows: TGTGCCAGTACCCGATCGCAGAACTATGGCTACACCTTC. Protein sequence: CASTRSQNYGYTF.

This chain joins TRBV6-5 and TRBJ1-2, with TRBD1 matching 11 bases. Germline V CDR1 and CDR2: MNHEY, SVGAGI. This CDR3 has 14 amino acids. The V gene end was trimmed by 4 bases and the J gene end by 7 bases; junction bases not matched to a gene: 5. In DNA form, the CDR3 reads TGTGCCAGCAGTTCCGGACAGGGGGCACGTGGCTACACCTTC. As protein: CASSSGQGARGYTF.

This sequence joins TRBV7-9 and TRBJ2-7, with a tentative D call TRBD2 (5 bases). The CDR3 consists of 15 residues. Germline values: CDR1 SEHNR, CDR2 FQNEAQ (reference sequence). Deletions cut 0 bases from V and 2 bases from J, with 11 bases between. CDR3 loop: CASSLARGNAYEQYF. The CDR3 nucleotides read TGTGCCAGCAGCTTAGCACGAGGGAACGCCTACGAGCAGTACTTC.

This chain links TRBV19 with TRBJ2-1; a weak D match, TRBD2 (6 bases). The CDR3 totals 15 residues. Germline CDR1 reads LNHDA; CDR2 reads SQIVND (reference sequence). V dropped 4 bases and J dropped 8 bases, with 18 bases sitting between them. For the CDR3, the DNA is TGTGCCAGTAGTAGTCGCGGGGCCTTGGGGGATGAGCAGTTCTTC. Its protein product is CASSSRGALGDEQFF.

This chain connects TRBV4-1 to TRBJ1-2; possible D gene TRBD1, 5 bases. Germline CDR1 and CDR2: MGHRA and YSYEKL. The CDR3 is 15 amino acids. Trimming pared 4 bases from V and 8 bases from J, leaving 20 bases between. CDR3 coding DNA: TGCGCCAGCAGCCGGCCACAGGAGAGCCGCTACGGCTACACCTTC. Amino acids: CASSRPQESRYGYTF.

The chain couples TRBV6-1 to TRBJ2-7; TRBD1 matches 9 bases. Trimming cost V 4 bases and J 6 bases; bases outside gene matches: 10. The CDR3 spans 15 residues. CDR1 is MNHNS, CDR2 SASEGT, per germline. The CDR3: CASSAEGQGWREQYF. The CDR3 region has the DNA TGTGCCAGCAGTGCTGAGGGACAGGGATGGCGCGAGCAGTACTTC.

V and J are TRBV6-5 and TRBJ2-1, with 9 bases lining up with TRBD2. This CDR3 contains 16 residues. Trimming took 0 bases from V and 10 from J; bases not matched to a gene: 10. Per the germline V gene, CDR1 is MNHEY and CDR2 is SVGAGI. CDR3 amino acids: CASSYSFSGGEQEQFF. The CDR3 bases are TGTGCCAGCAGTTACTCTTTTAGCGGGGGAGAACAGGAGCAGTTCTTC.

The chain's CDR3 is CASSMGTFDSPLHF. Here the CDR3 DNA reads TGTGCCAGTAGTATGGGGACTTTCGATTCACCCCTCCACTTT. The chain uses TRBV19 and TRBJ1-6; possibly TRBD1 for D (5 bases). Germline CDR1 reads LNHDA; CDR2 reads SQIVND (reference sequence). The CDR3 is 14 residues long. V was clipped by 3 bases and J by 8 bases, with 11 bases between them.